The 21 T cell receptor beta chains listed next were all sequenced from one sample in a study of T cells in Graves' hyperthyroidism and ophthalmopathy. Amplified TCR beta CDR3 regions came from RNA transcripts. The HTBI primer set served for first-round RT-PCR of the TCR CDR3. TCRdb independently ran MiXCR on the multiplex PCR reads; one entry per CDR3 protein. This table holds under 400,000 distinct CDR3 sequences, 20% to 25% found once. Material: blood. Every receptor here comes from a woman in her fifties or sixties with Graves' hyperthyroidism.

A word on this clonotype: A much larger clone sits a single nucleotide away, making a read error possible. The gene calls are TRBV6-9 and TRBJ1-3; 9 positions match TRBD1. The germline CDR1 and CDR2 sequences are MNHGY and SVAAGI. The length of the CDR3 is 15 residues. V trimming: 4 bases; J trimming: 4 bases; junction bases outside the gene matches: 5. The CDR3 DNA follows: TGTGCCAGCAGTTCTACAGGGGGCACAGGAAACACCATATATTTT. Protein product: CASSSTGGTGNTIYF.

This clonotype was seen at least ten times. The CDR3 reads CASSPLAGPDTQYF. The CDR3 coding sequence is TGTGCCAGCAGTCCACTAGCGGGGCCCGATACGCAGTATTTT. The chain uses TRBV27 and TRBJ2-3; 10 bases map to TRBD2. Looked up from germline, CDR1 is MNHEY and CDR2 is SMNVEV (reference sequence). The CDR3 length is 14 residues. V was pared by 5 bases and J by 6 bases, with 5 bases of the junction left unmatched.

The genes are TRBV28 and TRBJ1-1; 7 nucleotides align to TRBD1. Germline-derived CDR1 and CDR2 are MDHEN and SYDVKM. This CDR3 has 15 residues. V lost 3 bases, J lost 4 bases, and 8 bases stayed unmatched. In DNA form, the CDR3 reads TGTGCCAGCAGTTTTAGGGACAGTCTAAGCACTGAAGCTTTCTTT. Encoded protein: CASSFRDSLSTEAFF. Complete variable domain (other parts from reference TRBV28 and TRBJ1-1): DVKVTQSSRYLVKRTGEKVFLECVQDMDHENMFWYRQDPGLGLRLIYFSYDVKMKEKGDIPEGYSVSREKKERFSLILESASTNQTSMYLCASSFRDSLSTEAFFGQGTRLTVV.

This clonotype has a handful of counts. The chain employs TRBV11-2 and TRBJ1-5; 8 bases are shared with TRBD1. The V gene end was trimmed by 1 base and the J gene end by 0 bases; junction bases not matched to a gene: 23. The CDR3 extends over 23 amino acids. Germline V lookup: CDR1 SGHAT, CDR2 FQNNGV. CDR3 in DNA: TGTGCCAGCAGCTTAGGTCTGAGGGGCAGGGGGCGCGATGCCCCATATAGCAATCAGCCCCAGCATTTT. Amino acid sequence: CASSLGLRGRGRDAPYSNQPQHF. Combining the CDR3 with reference TRBV11-2 and TRBJ1-5 gives the whole variable domain EAGVAQSPRYKIIEKRQSVAFWCNPISGHATLYWYQQILGQGPKLLIQFQNNGVVDDSQLPKDRFSAERLKGVDSTLKIQPAKLEDSAVYLCASSLGLRGRGRDAPYSNQPQHFGDGTRLSIL.

Ten or more counts support this clonotype. The rearrangement links TRBV30 to TRBJ1-1, with TRBD1 as a possible D gene (5 bases). This CDR3 is built from 14 residues. CDR1 is GTSNPN and CDR2 is SVGIG in the germline V gene (reference sequence). Deletions cut 2 bases from V and 1 base from J, with 11 bases between. This chain's CDR3 is CAWSPKTANTEAFF. Written as DNA, the CDR3 is TGTGCCTGGAGTCCTAAGACAGCGAACACTGAAGCTTTCTTT.

There are many counts of this clonotype. The gene calls are TRBV20-1 and TRBJ2-5; 9 positions agree with TRBD1. Germline assignment: CDR1 DFQATT and CDR2 SNEGSKA (reference sequence). The V segment lost 2 bases and the J segment 4 bases; nucleotides outside the gene matches: 2. There are 13 residues in the CDR3. The CDR3 here is CSARWTGAETQYF. In DNA, the CDR3 is TGCAGTGCTAGATGGACAGGGGCAGAGACCCAGTACTTC.

This clonotype has at least ten counts. The V call is TRBV15, the J call TRBJ2-5, with D possibly TRBD1 on 7 matching bases. Germline lookup yields CDR1 LNHNV and CDR2 YYDKDF (reference sequence). The CDR3 sequence is 13 residues long. V was trimmed by 3 bases and J by 5 bases, leaving 10 bases between them. CDR3 nucleotide sequence: TGTGCCACCAGCAGCGCAGGGGGGGAGACCCAGTACTTC. Translated: CATSSAGGETQYF.

The table lists this clonotype with many counts. This rearrangement joins TRBV18 to TRBJ2-2; D gene uncertain. Per the germline V gene, CDR1 is KGHSH and CDR2 is LQKENI. The CDR3 is made up of 14 amino acids. The germline V and J ends were trimmed by 2 bases and 7 bases, with 11 bases remaining between them. As DNA, the CDR3 is TGTGCCAGCTCACCAGGCCGCACCGGCGGGGAGCTGTTTTTT. Translating it yields CASSPGRTGGELFF. Drawing the rest from reference TRBV18 and TRBJ2-2, the complete variable domain is NAGVMQNPRHLVRRRGQEARLRCSPMKGHSHVYWYRQLPEEGLKFMVYLQKENIIDESGMPKERFSAEFPKEGPSILRIQQVVRGDSAAYFCASSPGRTGGELFFGEGSRLTVL.

This clonotype was counted many times. V and J are TRBV6-5 and TRBJ1-1; D not resolved. This CDR3 contains 15 residues. Germline V CDR1 and CDR2: MNHEY, SVGAGI. Trimming shortened V by 0 bases and J by 2 bases, and 10 bases separated the two germline ends. The chain's CDR3 is CASSYSNWGNTEAFF. The CDR3 bases are TGTGCCAGCAGTTACTCGAATTGGGGAAACACTGAAGCTTTCTTT.

The V call is TRBV6-1, the J call TRBJ1-1, with D tentatively TRBD1 (5 bases). Trimming cost V 6 bases and J 7 bases, with 9 bases left between them. Germline CDR1 reads MNHNS; CDR2 reads SASEGT. The CDR3 is 11 residues long. The CDR3, as DNA: TGTGCCAGCAGGACCACAGGTGAAGCTTTCTTT. Its translation: CASRTTGEAFF.

In this sample, this clonotype turned up many times. The chain carries TRBV12-3 or TRBV12-4 and TRBJ2-1; 8 bases are shared with TRBD1. The CDR3 runs to 15 residues. Unmatched junction bases numbered 12, after V lost 8 bases and J lost 6 bases. The CDR3 DNA reads as TGTGCCAGCGGACTCTTCGGGACAGGAACCAATGAGCAGTTCTTC. It is translated as CASGLFGTGTNEQFF.

This clonotype was seen repeatedly, ten times or more. The chain combines TRBV20-1 with TRBJ2-5, with a tentative D call TRBD2 (6 bases). CDR1 and CDR2 from the germline V gene are DFQATT and SNEGSKA (reference sequence). The CDR3 extends over 14 amino acids. V lost 6 bases and J 3 bases, leaving 17 bases between the germline ends. CDR3 nucleotides: TGCAGTGCGATCACCACCGGCGGGGAAGAGACCCAGTACTTC. Residues: CSAITTGGEETQYF.

This clonotype has just one count. V gene TRBV3-1 combines with J gene TRBJ2-2, with D hard to call. Germline assignment: CDR1 LGHDT and CDR2 YNNKEL (reference sequence). The germline V and J ends were trimmed by 0 bases and 7 bases, with 9 bases remaining between them. This CDR3 is built from 14 residues. The CDR3 loop is CASSQDFASGELFF. Written as DNA, the CDR3 is TGTGCCAGCAGCCAAGATTTTGCTAGCGGGGAGCTGTTTTTT. Based on the CDR3 plus reference TRBV3-1 and TRBJ2-2, the full variable domain is DTAVSQTPKYLVTQMGNDKSIKCEQNLGHDTMYWYKQDSKKFLKIMFSYNNKELIINETVPNRFSPKSPDKAHLNLHINSLELGDSAVYFCASSQDFASGELFFGEGSRLTVL.

Ten or more counts support this clonotype. The V call is TRBV9, the J call TRBJ1-4; 7 bases align to TRBD1. V lost 3 bases, J lost 0 bases, and 2 bases stayed unmatched. The germline V gene has CDR1 SGDLS and CDR2 YYNGEE. CDR3 length equals 15 residues. The CDR3 loop reads CASSAGQATNEKLFF. In DNA, the CDR3 is TGTGCCAGCAGCGCCGGACAGGCAACTAATGAAAAACTGTTTTTT.

The chain carries TRBV7-3 and TRBJ2-5, with TRBD1 matching over 9 bases. Unmatched junction bases numbered 5, after V lost 5 bases and J lost 7 bases. Germline loops: CDR1 SGHTA, CDR2 FQGTGA. This CDR3 has 13 residues. DNA of the CDR3: TGTGCCAGCAGCCCCCGACAGGGGGGGACCCAGTACTTC. Its protein product is CASSPRQGGTQYF.

The genes are TRBV7-9 and TRBJ1-4; 9 bases are shared with TRBD1. CDR3 length equals 17 residues. CDR1 and CDR2 from the germline V gene are SEHNR and FQNEAQ (reference sequence). With V trimmed by 5 bases and J by 0 bases, 7 bases remained unmatched. As DNA, the CDR3 is TGTGCCAGCAGCGAGGGACAGGGAGGACCAACTAATGAAAAACTGTTTTTT. The encoded protein is CASSEGQGGPTNEKLFF.

This clonotype was seen repeatedly, ten times or more. The chain links TRBV29-1 to TRBJ2-7; 8 bases agree with TRBD1. The CDR3 loop spans 12 amino acids. CDR1 SQVTM and CDR2 ANQGSEA come from the germline V gene. With V trimmed by 5 bases and J by 6 bases, 6 bases remained unmatched. The CDR3 DNA sequence: TGCAGCGTTAGGCAGGGGGCGTCCGAGCAGTACTTC. This sequence encodes CSVRQGASEQYF.

In this sample, this clonotype turned up many times. The chain is built from TRBV28 and TRBJ2-7, with a possible D match to TRBD2 (6 bases). Deletions cut 2 bases from V and 0 bases from J, with 14 bases between. The germline gives CDR1 MDHEN, CDR2 SYDVKM. The CDR3 has 16 residues. CDR3 bases: TGTGCCAGCAGTTTAAGATTCGCCGGGAGCTCCTACGAGCAGTACTTC. It encodes CASSLRFAGSSYEQYF.

This chain joins TRBV3-1 and TRBJ1-1; D not certain. The germline V and J ends were trimmed by 0 bases and 12 bases, with 17 bases remaining between them. Germline V gene lookup returns CDR1 LGHDT and CDR2 YNNKEL (reference sequence). The CDR3 totals 14 residues. The CDR3 DNA follows: TGTGCCAGCAGCCAAGAAGGTGTAGGGCCCTTGACTTTCTTT. Its translation: CASSQEGVGPLTFF.

This chain links TRBV5-1 with TRBJ2-2; 8 bases align to TRBD2. V trimming: 2 bases; J trimming: 2 bases; junction bases outside the gene matches: 5. Germline loops: CDR1 SGHRS, CDR2 YFSETQ. The CDR3 runs 16 residues. CDR3 in amino acids: CASSFGAGGNTGELFF. The CDR3 DNA is TGCGCCAGCAGCTTCGGGGCGGGAGGCAACACCGGGGAGCTGTTTTTT.

With regard to this clonotype: A much more abundant neighbour one base away suggests this may be a read error. The chain links TRBV7-8 to TRBJ2-3; no definite D call. The CDR3 has 13 residues. Germline CDR1 and CDR2: SGHVS and FQNEAQ. The CDR3 bases are TGTGCCAGCAACTTACTTAGAATGGATACGCAGTATTTT. It encodes CASNLLRMDTQYF.